Included here is one TCR beta chain sequence, with context. This entry comes from a study of blood T cell repertoires in COVID-19. Study-level background: Sites in the United States, Italy and Spain provided acute and convalescent COVID-19 samples.

Method: immunoSEQ multiplex PCR; TCRdb's copy keeps in-frame clones and lacks some. The sample consists of under 130,000 clones, about 85% of them appearing once. The source is a man between 50 and 59 years old with acute or convalescent COVID-19. The sample taken for sequencing was peripheral blood.

The CDR3 protein is CASSYRNQPQHF. CDR3 DNA sequence: TGTGCCAGCAGTTACCGTAATCAGCCCCAGCATTTT. The chain uses TRBV6-5 and TRBJ1-5, with no clear D. This CDR3 region has 12 residues. Looked up from germline, CDR1 is MNHEY and CDR2 is SVGAGI. Trimming left V 2 bases short and J 4 bases short, with 3 bases between.